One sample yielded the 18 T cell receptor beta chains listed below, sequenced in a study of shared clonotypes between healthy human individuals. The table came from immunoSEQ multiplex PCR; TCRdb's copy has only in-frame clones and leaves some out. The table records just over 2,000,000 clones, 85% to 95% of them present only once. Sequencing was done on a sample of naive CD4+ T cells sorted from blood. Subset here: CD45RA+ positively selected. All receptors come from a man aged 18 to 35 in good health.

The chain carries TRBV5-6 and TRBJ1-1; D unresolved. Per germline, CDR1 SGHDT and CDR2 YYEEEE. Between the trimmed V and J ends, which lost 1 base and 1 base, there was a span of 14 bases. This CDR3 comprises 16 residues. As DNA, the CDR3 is TGTGCCAGCAGCTTGCTGAGCGTCCGGGGGAACACTGAAGCTTTCTTT. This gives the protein CASSLLSVRGNTEAFF.

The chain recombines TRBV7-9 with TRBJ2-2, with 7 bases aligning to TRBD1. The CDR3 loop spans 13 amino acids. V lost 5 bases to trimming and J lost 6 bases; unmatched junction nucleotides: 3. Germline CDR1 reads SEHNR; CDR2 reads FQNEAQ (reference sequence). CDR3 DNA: TGTGCCAGCAGCCAGACAGGGCCCGGGGAGCTGTTTTTT. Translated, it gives CASSQTGPGELFF.

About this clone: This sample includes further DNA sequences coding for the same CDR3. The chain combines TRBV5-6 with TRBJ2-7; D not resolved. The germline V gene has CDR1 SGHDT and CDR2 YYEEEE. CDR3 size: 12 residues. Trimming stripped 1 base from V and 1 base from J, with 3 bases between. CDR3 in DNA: TGTGCCAGCAGCTTGAGTTCCTACGAGCAGTACTTC. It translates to CASSLSSYEQYF.

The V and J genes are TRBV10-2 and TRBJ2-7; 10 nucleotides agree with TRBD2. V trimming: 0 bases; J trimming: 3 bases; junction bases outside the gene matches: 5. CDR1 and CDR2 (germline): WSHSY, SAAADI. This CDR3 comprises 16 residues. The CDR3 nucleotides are TGCGCCAGCAGTGAGTCCCAGGGACTAGCGCTCTACGAGCAGTACTTC. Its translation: CASSESQGLALYEQYF.

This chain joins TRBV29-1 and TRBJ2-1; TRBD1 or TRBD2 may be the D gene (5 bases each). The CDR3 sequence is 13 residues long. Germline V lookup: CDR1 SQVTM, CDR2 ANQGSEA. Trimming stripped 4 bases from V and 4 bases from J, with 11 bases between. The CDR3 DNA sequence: TGCAGCGTTGCCTGGGGACGGTACAATGAGCAGTTCTTC. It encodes CSVAWGRYNEQFF.

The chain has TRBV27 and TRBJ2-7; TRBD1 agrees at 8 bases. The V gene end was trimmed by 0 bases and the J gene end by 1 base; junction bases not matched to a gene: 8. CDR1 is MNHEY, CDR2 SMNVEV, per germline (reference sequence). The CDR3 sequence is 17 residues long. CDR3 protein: CASSLSGLQGGSYEQYF. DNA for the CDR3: TGTGCCAGCAGTTTATCTGGCCTACAGGGGGGTTCCTACGAGCAGTACTTC.

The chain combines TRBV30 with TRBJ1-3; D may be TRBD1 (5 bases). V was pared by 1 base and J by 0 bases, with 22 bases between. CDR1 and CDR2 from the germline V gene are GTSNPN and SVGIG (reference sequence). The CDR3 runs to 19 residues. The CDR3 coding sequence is TGTGCCTGGAGTGCCCCAGGGAGGGTCCCCGACTCCTCTGGAAACACCATATATTTT. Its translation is CAWSAPGRVPDSSGNTIYF.

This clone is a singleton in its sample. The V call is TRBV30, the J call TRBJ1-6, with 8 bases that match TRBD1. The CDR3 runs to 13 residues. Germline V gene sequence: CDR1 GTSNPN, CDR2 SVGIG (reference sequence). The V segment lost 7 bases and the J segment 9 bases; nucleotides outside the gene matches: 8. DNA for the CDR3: TGTGCCTCGCTTACAGGGACAGGTTCACCCCTCCACTTT. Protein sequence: CASLTGTGSPLHF.

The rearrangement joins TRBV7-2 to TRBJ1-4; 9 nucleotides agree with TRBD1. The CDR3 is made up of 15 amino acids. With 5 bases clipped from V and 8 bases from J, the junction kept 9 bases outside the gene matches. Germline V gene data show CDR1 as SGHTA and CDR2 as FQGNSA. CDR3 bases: TGTGCCAGCAGCCCTTCGGACAGGGGCCGCGAAAAACTGTTTTTT. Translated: CASSPSDRGREKLFF.

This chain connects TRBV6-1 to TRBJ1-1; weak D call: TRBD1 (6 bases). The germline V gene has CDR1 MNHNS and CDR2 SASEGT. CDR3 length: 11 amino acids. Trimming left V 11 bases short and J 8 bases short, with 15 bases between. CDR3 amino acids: CAEGGRGEAFF. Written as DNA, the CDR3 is TGTGCCGAGGGGGGCAGGGGCGAAGCTTTCTTT.

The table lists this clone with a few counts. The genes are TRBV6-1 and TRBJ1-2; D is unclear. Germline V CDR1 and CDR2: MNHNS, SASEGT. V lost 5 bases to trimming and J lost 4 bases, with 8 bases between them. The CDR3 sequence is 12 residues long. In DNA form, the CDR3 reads TGTGCCAGCAGTTTGGGCCGCTATGGCTACACCTTC. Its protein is CASSLGRYGYTF.

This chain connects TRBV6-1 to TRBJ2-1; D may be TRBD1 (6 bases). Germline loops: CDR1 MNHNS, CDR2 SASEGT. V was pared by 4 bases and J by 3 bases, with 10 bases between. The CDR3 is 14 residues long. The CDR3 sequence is CASSVDRNYNEQFF. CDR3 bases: TGTGCCAGCAGTGTAGACAGGAACTACAATGAGCAGTTCTTC.

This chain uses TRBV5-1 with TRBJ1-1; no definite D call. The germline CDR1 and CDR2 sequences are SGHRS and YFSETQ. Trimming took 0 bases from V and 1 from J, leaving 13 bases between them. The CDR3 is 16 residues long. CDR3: CASSLEPGPTNTEAFF. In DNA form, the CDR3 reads TGCGCCAGCAGCTTGGAACCAGGACCGACGAACACTGAAGCTTTCTTT.

CDR3 bases: TGTGCCAGCAGTTACTCTCTCTCCTACGAGCAGTACTTC. It is translated as CASSYSLSYEQYF. The rearrangement uses TRBV28 and TRBJ2-7; D gene uncertain. Deletions cut 4 bases from V and 0 bases from J, with 7 bases between. CDR3 length equals 13 residues. Germline CDR1 is MDHEN and CDR2 is SYDVKM.

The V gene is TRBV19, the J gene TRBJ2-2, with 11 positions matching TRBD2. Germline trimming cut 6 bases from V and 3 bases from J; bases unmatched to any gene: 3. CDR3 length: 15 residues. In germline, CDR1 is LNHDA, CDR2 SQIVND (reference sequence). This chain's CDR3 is CASRILAGDTGELFF. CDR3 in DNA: TGTGCCAGTAGAATACTAGCGGGGGACACCGGGGAGCTGTTTTTT.

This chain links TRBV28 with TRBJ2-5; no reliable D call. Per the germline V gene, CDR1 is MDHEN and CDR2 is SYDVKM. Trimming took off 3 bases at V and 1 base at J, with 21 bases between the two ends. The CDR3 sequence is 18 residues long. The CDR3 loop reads CASSLANGRKGFQETQYF. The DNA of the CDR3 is TGTGCCAGCAGTTTGGCCAACGGGCGCAAGGGATTCCAAGAGACCCAGTACTTC. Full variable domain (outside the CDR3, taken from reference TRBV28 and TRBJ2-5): DVKVTQSSRYLVKRTGEKVFLECVQDMDHENMFWYRQDPGLGLRLIYFSYDVKMKEKGDIPEGYSVSREKKERFSLILESASTNQTSMYLCASSLANGRKGFQETQYFGPGTRLLVL.

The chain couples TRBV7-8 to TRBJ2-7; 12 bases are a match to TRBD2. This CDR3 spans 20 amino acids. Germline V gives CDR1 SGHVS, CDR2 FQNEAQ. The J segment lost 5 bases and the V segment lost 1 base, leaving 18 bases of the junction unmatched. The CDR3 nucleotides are TGTGCCAGCAGCTTAGTTCAGTGGCTAGCGGGAGGGCTAAGTCGGGACGAGCAGTACTTC. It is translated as CASSLVQWLAGGLSRDEQYF.

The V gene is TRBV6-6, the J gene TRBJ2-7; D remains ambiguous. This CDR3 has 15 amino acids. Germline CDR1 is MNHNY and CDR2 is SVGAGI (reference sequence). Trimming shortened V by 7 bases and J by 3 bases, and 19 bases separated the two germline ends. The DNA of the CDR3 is TGTGCCAGCACATCCAATGGGCAATTGTTCTACGAGCAGTACTTC. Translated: CASTSNGQLFYEQYF.